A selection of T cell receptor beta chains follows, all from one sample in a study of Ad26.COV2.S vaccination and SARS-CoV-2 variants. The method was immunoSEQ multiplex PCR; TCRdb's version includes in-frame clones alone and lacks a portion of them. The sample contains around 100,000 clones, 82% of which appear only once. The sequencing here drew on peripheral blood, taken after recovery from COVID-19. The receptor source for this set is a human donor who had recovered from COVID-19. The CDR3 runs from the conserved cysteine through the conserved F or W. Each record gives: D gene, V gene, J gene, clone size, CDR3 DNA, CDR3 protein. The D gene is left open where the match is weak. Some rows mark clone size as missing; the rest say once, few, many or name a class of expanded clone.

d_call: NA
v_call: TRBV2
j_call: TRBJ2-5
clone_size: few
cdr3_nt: TGTGCCAGCATAAGAGGGAGTGGTGAGACCCAGTACTTC
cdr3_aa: CASIRGSGETQYF

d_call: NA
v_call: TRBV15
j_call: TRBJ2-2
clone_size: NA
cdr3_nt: TGTGCCACCAGCACTGGGGAGGAGGATACCGGGGAGCTGTTTTTT
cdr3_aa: CATSTGEEDTGELFF

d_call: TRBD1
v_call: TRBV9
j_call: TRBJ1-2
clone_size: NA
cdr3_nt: TGTGCCAGCAGCGTAGGAGGGCAGGGGGGGAACTATGGCTACACCTTC
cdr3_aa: CASSVGGQGGNYGYTF

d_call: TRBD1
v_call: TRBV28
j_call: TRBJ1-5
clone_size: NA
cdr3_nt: TGTGCCAGCAGTCCCCCAGGGGGCTGGGATCAGCCCCAGCATTTT
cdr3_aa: CASSPPGGWDQPQHF

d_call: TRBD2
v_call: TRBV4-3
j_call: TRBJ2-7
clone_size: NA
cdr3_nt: TGCGCCAGCAGCCAAGGGACTAGCGGGAAACTCTACGAGCAGTACTTC
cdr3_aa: CASSQGTSGKLYEQYF

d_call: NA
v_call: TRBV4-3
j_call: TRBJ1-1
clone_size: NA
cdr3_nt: TGCGCCAGCAGCCTACGCCAGGACGCTGAAGCTTTCTTT
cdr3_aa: CASSLRQDAEAFF

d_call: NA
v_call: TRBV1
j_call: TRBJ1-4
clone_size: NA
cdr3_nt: TGCACCAGCAGCGATGAAAAACTGTTTTTT
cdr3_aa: CTSSDEKLFF

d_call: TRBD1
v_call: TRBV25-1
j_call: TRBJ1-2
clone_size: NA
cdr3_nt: TGTGCCAGCAGTCCCGGACAGGGGATCACCTTC
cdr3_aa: CASSPGQGITF

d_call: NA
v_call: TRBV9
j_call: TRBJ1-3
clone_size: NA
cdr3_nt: TGTGCCAGCAGCGTAGGTGGGGGGACTGGAAACACCATATATTTT
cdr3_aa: CASSVGGGTGNTIYF

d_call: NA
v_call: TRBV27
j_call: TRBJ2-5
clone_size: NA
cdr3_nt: TGTGCCAGCAGATCTCCGAGGGAGACCCAGTACTTC
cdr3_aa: CASRSPRETQYF

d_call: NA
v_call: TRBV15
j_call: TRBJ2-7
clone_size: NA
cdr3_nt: TGTGCCACCAGCAGAGTCGAAACCCCCTACGAGCAGTACTTC
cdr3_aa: CATSRVETPYEQYF

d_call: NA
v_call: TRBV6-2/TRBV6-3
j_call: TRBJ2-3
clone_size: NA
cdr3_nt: TGTGCCAGCAGCCCCAGGCTCGGGGGAGATACGCAGTATTTT
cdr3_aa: CASSPRLGGDTQYF

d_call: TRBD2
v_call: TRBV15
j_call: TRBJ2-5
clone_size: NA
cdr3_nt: TGTGCCACCAGCAGAGACGGGGGGGGACTTGTACGGTACTTC
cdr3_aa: CATSRDGGGLVRYF

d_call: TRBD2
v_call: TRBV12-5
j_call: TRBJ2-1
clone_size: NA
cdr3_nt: TGTGCTAGTGCTCCCCCGACTAGCGGGAACCACAATGAGCAGTTCTTC
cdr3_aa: CASAPPTSGNHNEQFF

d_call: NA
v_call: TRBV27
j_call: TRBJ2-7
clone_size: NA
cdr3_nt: TGTGCCAGCAGTGACGTACCGGGACTGTCTTCTCTCGAGCAGTACTTC
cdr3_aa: CASSDVPGLSSLEQYF

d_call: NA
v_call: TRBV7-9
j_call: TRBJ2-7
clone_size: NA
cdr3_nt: TGTGCCAGCAGCGGCAGATCCTACGAGCAGTACTTC
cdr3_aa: CASSGRSYEQYF

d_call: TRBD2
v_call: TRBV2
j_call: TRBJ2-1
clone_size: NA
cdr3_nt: TGTGCCAGCAGTATAAGGGGCCCTAGCGGGATCGGTGAGCAGTTCTTC
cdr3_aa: CASSIRGPSGIGEQFF

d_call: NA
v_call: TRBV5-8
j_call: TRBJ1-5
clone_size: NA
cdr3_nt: TGTGCCAGCAGCTCCCGGTGGGGGGGTGGCCTCAGCAATCAGCCCCAGCATTTT
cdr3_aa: CASSSRWGGGLSNQPQHF

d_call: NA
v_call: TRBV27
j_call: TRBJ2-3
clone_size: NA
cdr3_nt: TGTGCCAGCAGTTTTGGAGCTAGCAGAAGGGCAGATACGCAGTATTTT
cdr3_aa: CASSFGASRRADTQYF

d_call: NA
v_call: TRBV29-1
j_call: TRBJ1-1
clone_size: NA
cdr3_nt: TGCAGCGTTGGAGTTGCGGGGATGAACACTGAAGCTTTCTTT
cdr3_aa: CSVGVAGMNTEAFF

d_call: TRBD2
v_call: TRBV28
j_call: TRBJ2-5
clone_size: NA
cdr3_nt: TGTGCCAGCACATTAAGCGGGAGGCCTACGGGGGGGGAGACCCAGTACTTC
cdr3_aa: CASTLSGRPTGGETQYF

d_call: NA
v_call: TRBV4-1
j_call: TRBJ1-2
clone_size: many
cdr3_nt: TGCGCCAGCAGCCAAGATCCCGCCGGGTCCAATAACTATGGCTACACCTTC
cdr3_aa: CASSQDPAGSNNYGYTF

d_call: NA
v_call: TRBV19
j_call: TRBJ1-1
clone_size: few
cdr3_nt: TGTGCCAGTAGTATGGGCCTGGGGACTGAAGCTTTCTTT
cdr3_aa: CASSMGLGTEAFF

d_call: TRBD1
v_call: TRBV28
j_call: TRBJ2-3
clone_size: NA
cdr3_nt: TGTGCCAGCACGGCTGGGACAGGGTGGATAGATACGCAGTATTTT
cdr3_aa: CASTAGTGWIDTQYF

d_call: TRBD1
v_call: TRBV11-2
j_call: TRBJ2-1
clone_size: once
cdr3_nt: TGTGCCAGCAGCGCCGGGACAGGGGGCCTTTCCTACAATGAGCAGTTCTTC
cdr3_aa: CASSAGTGGLSYNEQFF

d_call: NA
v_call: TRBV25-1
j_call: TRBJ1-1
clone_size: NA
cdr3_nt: TGTGCCAGCAGTGATAAAAACAGGAAAGACACTGAAGCTTTCTTT
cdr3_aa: CASSDKNRKDTEAFF

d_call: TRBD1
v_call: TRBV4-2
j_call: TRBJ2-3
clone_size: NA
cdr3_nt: TGTGCCAGCAGCCAGGCTGAGGGGACAGGGATGGATACGCAGTATTTT
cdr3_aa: CASSQAEGTGMDTQYF

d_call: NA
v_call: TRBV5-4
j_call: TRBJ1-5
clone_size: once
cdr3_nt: TGTGCCAGCAGTCAACAGGGAGCTCAGCCCCAGCATTTT
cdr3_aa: CASSQQGAQPQHF

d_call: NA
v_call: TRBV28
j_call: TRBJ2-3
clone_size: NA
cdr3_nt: TGTGCCAGCCTCGGCGGGCGCGTCACAGATACGCAGTATTTT
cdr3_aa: CASLGGRVTDTQYF

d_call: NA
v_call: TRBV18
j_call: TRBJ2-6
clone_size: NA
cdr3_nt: TGTGCCAGCTCACCAGGTGTTCCCTCTGGGGCCAACGTCCTGACTTTC
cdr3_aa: CASSPGVPSGANVLTF

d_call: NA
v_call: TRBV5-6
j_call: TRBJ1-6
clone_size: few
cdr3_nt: TGTGCCAGCAGCTTGGGACTCGGGACACTCAATTCACCCCTCCACTTT
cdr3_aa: CASSLGLGTLNSPLHF

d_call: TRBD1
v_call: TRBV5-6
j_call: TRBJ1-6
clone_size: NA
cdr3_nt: TGTGCCAGCAGTCTACTGGACAGGGCCGATTCACCCCTCCACTTT
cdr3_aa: CASSLLDRADSPLHF

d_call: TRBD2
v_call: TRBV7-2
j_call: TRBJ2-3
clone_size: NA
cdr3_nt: TGTGCCAGCAGCCTACCAAAGGGACTAGCGGGAGGGACAGCAGATACGCAGTATTTT
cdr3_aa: CASSLPKGLAGGTADTQYF

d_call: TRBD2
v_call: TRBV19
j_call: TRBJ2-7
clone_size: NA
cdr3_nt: TGTGCCAGTAGTACCTTGAGCGGGAGGGCCTACGAGCAGTACTTC
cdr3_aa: CASSTLSGRAYEQYF

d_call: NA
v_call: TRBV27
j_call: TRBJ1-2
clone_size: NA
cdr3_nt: TGTGCCAGCAGATCGGGGAGGGGGGGCTATGGCTACACCTTC
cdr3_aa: CASRSGRGGYGYTF

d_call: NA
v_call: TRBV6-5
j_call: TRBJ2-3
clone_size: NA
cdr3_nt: TGTGCCAGCAGTTACGGGGGCTCGCCGGCAGATACGCAGTATTTT
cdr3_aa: CASSYGGSPADTQYF

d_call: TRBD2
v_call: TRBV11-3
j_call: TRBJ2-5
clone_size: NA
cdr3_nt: TGTGCCAGCAGCTTGGGGGGACTAGCGGGAGGAGAGACCCAGTACTTC
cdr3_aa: CASSLGGLAGGETQYF

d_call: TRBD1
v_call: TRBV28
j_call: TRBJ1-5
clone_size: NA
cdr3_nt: TGTGCCAGCAGTTTACAGGGGGTGCCTCGTCAGCCCCAGCATTTT
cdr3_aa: CASSLQGVPRQPQHF

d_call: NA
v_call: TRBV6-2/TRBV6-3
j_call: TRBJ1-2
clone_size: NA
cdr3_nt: TGTGCCAGCAGCAATAACTATGGCTACACCTTC
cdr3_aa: CASSNNYGYTF

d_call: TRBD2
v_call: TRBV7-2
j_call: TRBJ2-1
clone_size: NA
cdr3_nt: TGTGCCAGCAGCTTAGCGGTCACTAGCGGGGGGTACAATGAGCAGTTCTTC
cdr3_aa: CASSLAVTSGGYNEQFF

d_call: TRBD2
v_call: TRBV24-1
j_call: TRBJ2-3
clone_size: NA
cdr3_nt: TGTGCCACCAGTGATCCTGGACTAGCGGGACCAGATACGCAGTATTTT
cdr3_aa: CATSDPGLAGPDTQYF

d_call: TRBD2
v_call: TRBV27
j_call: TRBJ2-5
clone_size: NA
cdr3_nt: TGTGCCAGCAGTTTAGCGGGCCGGGGGGGCCAGTACTTC
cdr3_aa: CASSLAGRGGQYF

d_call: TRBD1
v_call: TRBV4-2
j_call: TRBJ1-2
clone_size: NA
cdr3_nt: TGTGCCAGCAGCCAAGAGGGAACAGGGGGGTCTGGCTACACCTTC
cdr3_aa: CASSQEGTGGSGYTF

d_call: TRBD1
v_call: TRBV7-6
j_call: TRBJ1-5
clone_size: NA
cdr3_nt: TGTGCCAGCAGCATCAGGGGGGACCAGCCCCAGCATTTT
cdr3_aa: CASSIRGDQPQHF

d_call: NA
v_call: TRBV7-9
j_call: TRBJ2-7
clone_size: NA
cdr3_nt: TGTGCCAGCAGCTTTTACTCGACAGCCACCTACGAGCAGTACTTC
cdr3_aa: CASSFYSTATYEQYF

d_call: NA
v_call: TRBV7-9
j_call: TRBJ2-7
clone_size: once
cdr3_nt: TGTGCCAGCAGCTTCCCCCCTGGAGGGGGTGGCTCCTACGAGCAGTACTTC
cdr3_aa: CASSFPPGGGGSYEQYF

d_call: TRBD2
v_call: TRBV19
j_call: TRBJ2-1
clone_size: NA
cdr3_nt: TGTGCCAGTAGCCAGAGATTTAGCGGGACCTACAATGAGCAGTTCTTC
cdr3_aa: CASSQRFSGTYNEQFF

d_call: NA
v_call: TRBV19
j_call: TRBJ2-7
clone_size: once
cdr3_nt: TGTGCCAGTAGGAAAAAGGGGGGGGAGTCCTACGAGCAGTACTTC
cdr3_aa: CASRKKGGESYEQYF

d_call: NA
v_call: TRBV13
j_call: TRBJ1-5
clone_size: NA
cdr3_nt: TGTGCCAGCAGCTCAAGACACCTAGGGAGCAATCAGCCCCAGCATTTT
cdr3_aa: CASSSRHLGSNQPQHF

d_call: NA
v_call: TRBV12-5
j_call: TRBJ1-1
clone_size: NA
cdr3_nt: TGTGCTAGTGGTTTGGTCCCTGAAGCTTTCTTT
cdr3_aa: CASGLVPEAFF

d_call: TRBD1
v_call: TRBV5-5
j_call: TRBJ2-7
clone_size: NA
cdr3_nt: TGTGCCAGCAGCTCAGCCCCCGGGACAGCCTACGAGCAGTACTTC
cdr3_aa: CASSSAPGTAYEQYF

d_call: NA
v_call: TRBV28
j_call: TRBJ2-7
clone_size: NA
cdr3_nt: TGTGCCAGCAGTTTAGGTTGGAACTCCTACGAGCAGTACTTC
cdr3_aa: CASSLGWNSYEQYF

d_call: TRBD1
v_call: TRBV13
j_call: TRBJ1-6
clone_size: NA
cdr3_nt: TGTGCCAGCAGCCAAGGGGGCAGGGGTTCACCCCTCCACTTT
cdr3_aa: CASSQGGRGSPLHF